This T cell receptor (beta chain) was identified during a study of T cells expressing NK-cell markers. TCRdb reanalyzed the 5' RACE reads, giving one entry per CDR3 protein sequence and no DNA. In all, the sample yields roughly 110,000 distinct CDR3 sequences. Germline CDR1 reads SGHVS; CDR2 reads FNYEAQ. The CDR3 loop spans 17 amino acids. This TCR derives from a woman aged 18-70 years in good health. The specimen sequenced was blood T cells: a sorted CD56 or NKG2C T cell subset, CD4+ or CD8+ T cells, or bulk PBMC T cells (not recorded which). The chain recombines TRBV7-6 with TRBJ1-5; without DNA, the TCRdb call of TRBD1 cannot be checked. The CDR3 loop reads CASSLRGTGGGNQPQHF.